This TCR beta chain was found in a study of blood T cell repertoires in COVID-19. The CDR3 is 13 residues long. The junction had 7 bases not matched to a gene; V was cut back by 5 bases and J by 7 bases. The germline gives CDR1 SEHNR, CDR2 FQNEAQ (reference sequence). Original handling: Amplification of reference gene primers was used by the study to estimate nucleated cell counts. This table comes from immunoSEQ multiplex PCR, and its TCRdb copy is limited to in-frame clones, with some not included. The V and J calls and clone size were taken over from that table, and D and trimming were inferred from the DNA. Of approximately 150,000 clones listed, 65% to 85% were seen once; the top ten hold approximately 10%.

The source is a man between 65 and 80 years old with active or convalescent COVID-19. The rearrangement links TRBV7-9 to TRBJ1-2; TRBD1 matches 7 bases. What was sequenced was peripheral blood. This CDR3 is CASSTTGAGGYTF. DNA of the CDR3: TGTGCCAGCAGCACAACAGGGGCGGGTGGCTACACCTTC.